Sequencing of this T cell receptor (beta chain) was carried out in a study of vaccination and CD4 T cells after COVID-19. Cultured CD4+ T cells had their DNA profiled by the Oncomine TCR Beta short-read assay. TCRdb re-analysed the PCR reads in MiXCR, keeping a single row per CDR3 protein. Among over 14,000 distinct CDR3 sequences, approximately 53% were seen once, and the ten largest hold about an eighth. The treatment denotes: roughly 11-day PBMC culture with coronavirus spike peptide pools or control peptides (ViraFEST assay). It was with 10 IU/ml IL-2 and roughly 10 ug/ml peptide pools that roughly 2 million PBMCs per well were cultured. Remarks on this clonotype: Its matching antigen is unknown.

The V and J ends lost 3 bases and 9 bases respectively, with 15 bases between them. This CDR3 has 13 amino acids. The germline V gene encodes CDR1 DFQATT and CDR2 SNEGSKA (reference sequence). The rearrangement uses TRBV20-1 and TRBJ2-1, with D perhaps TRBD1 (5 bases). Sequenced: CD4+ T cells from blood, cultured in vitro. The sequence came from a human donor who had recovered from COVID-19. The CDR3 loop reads CSASSPRGSEQFF. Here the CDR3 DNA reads TGCAGTGCTAGCTCCCCAAGGGGTAGTGAGCAGTTCTTC.